This is a list of T cell receptor beta chains from one sample in a study of blood T cell repertoires in COVID-19. Data came from immunoSEQ multiplex PCR; TCRdb stores just in-frame clones and leaves some out. The sample holds around 190,000 clones, roughly four fifths seen once. The specimen was peripheral blood. The receptor source for this set is a human donor in a cohort sampled during active COVID-19. CDR3s include the opening cysteine and the closing phenylalanine or tryptophan. The order of the fields is D gene, J gene, V gene, clone size, CDR3 protein, CDR3 DNA. The D gene is left open where the match is weak. The size field is filled for only some rows; it gives once, few, many or a size class.

-,TRBJ1-2,TRBV5-1,-,CASSSLGERHGYTF,TGCGCCAGCAGCTCCCTCGGGGAAAGACATGGCTACACCTTC
TRBD2,TRBJ2-7,TRBV6-5,-,CASRGGRYEQYF,TGTGCCAGCAGGGGAGGGAGGTACGAGCAGTACTTC
TRBD1,TRBJ2-7,TRBV7-9,few,CASSSSGGSYEQYF,TGTGCCAGCAGCTCCTCAGGGGGCTCCTACGAGCAGTACTTC
-,TRBJ2-7,TRBV11-2,-,CASSFTDEQYF,TGTGCCAGCAGCTTTACTGACGAGCAGTACTTC
-,TRBJ1-6,TRBV21-1,few,CASSRQGPGSPLHF,TGTGCCAGCAGCAGACAGGGGCCGGGTTCCCCCCTCCACTTT
TRBD2,TRBJ2-1,TRBV11-3,once,CASSSRTSGRAFGDHEQFF,TGTGCCAGCAGCTCAAGGACTAGCGGGAGGGCCTTTGGGGACCATGAGCAGTTCTTC
TRBD1,TRBJ2-7,TRBV4-3,few,CASSQDGPADRVLEQYF,TGCGCCAGCAGCCAAGATGGCCCAGCCGACAGGGTATTAGAGCAGTACTTC
TRBD1,TRBJ2-5,TRBV10-3,-,CAISESTQGGLKTQYF,TGTGCCATCAGTGAGTCGACTCAAGGGGGCCTGAAGACCCAGTACTTC
-,TRBJ1-2,TRBV5-6,-,CASSWWEGANYGYTF,TGTGCCAGCAGCTGGTGGGAGGGGGCTAACTATGGCTACACCTTC
-,TRBJ1-2,TRBV24-1,many,CATSGGEGLYGYTF,TGTGCCACCAGTGGTGGGGAGGGACTCTATGGCTACACCTTC
-,TRBJ1-2,TRBV7-9,-,CASSLGGVGGNGYTF,TGTGCCAGCAGCTTAGGCGGGGTAGGAGGAAATGGCTACACCTTC
TRBD1,TRBJ2-3,TRBV7-9,once,CASSPRDRGPSGPDTQYF,TGTGCCAGCAGCCCTAGGGACAGGGGTCCGTCTGGCCCAGATACGCAGTATTTT
TRBD1,TRBJ2-7,TRBV28,-,CASSSYTGATYEQYF,TGTGCCAGCAGCTCATATACAGGGGCGACCTACGAGCAGTACTTC
-,TRBJ1-4,TRBV28,-,CASSLLGLTTNEKLFF,TGTGCCAGCAGTTTACTGGGCCTTACAACTAATGAAAAACTGTTTTTT
TRBD1,TRBJ1-6,TRBV7-9,-,CASSLGDRGVGSPLHF,TGTGCCAGCAGCTTAGGGGACAGGGGGGTCGGTTCACCCCTCCACTTT
-,TRBJ2-1,TRBV6-5,-,CASSSWGDNEQFF,TGTGCCAGCAGTTCCTGGGGGGACAATGAGCAGTTCTTC
-,TRBJ1-2,TRBV2,-,CASQAGGAAYGYTF,TGTGCCAGCCAAGCCGGAGGCGCCGCCTATGGCTACACCTTC
-,TRBJ1-6,TRBV19,-,CASQGVPYNSPLHF,TGTGCCAGTCAAGGAGTACCCTATAATTCACCCCTCCACTTT
TRBD1,TRBJ1-5,TRBV28,-,CASSLRTGWNQPQHF,TGTGCCAGCAGCCTACGGACAGGGTGGAATCAGCCCCAGCATTTT
TRBD1,TRBJ1-1,TRBV28,-,CASRRTGGGTEAFF,TGTGCCAGCAGAAGGACAGGGGGGGGCACTGAAGCTTTCTTT
TRBD2,TRBJ2-3,TRBV6-5,once,CASIGLAGGEYTQYF,TGTGCCAGCATCGGACTAGCGGGGGGGGAGTATACGCAGTATTTT
TRBD1,TRBJ2-7,TRBV28,-,CASSRQGSSYEQYF,TGTGCCAGCAGTCGACAGGGTAGCTCCTACGAGCAGTACTTC
-,TRBJ1-1,TRBV6-5,-,CASRMGSMNTEAFF,TGTGCCAGCAGGATGGGTAGCATGAACACTGAAGCTTTCTTT
-,TRBJ2-7,TRBV10-3,-,CAISGQSYEQYF,TGTGCCATCAGCGGTCAATCCTACGAGCAGTACTTC
-,TRBJ2-7,TRBV4-2,-,CASSQSVGGRPYEQYF,TGTGCCAGCAGCCAATCTGTCGGGGGTCGCCCCTACGAGCAGTACTTC
TRBD1,TRBJ2-7,TRBV19,-,CASSASGTGPPEQYF,TGTGCCAGTAGTGCCTCCGGGACAGGGCCGCCAGAGCAGTACTTC